The rows below give T cell receptor beta chains drawn from one sample of a study of T cells in Graves' hyperthyroidism and ophthalmopathy. TCRdb processed the multiplex PCR reads anew with MiXCR; each CDR3 protein has one entry. The data contain fewer than 700,000 distinct CDR3 sequences, about 16% of them singletons. Material for sequencing was blood. The receptors originated from a woman in her thirties with Graves' hyperthyroidism. CDR3s include the opening cysteine and the closing phenylalanine or tryptophan. The D gene is left open where the match is weak. Some rows have no size entry. The others give once, few or many, or a class for an expanded clone.

abundance,d_gene,v_gene,len,j_gene,CDR3nt,CDR3aa
many,.,TRBV12-3/TRBV12-4,11,TRBJ2-1,TGTGCCAGCAGCCCCCTAAATGAGCAGTTCTTC,CASSPLNEQFF
many,TRBD2,TRBV7-2,15,TRBJ2-3,TGTGCCAGCAGCCCGAGCGGGAATCGGGCAGATACGCAGTATTTT,CASSPSGNRADTQYF
many,.,TRBV6-1,17,TRBJ1-5,TGTGCCAGCAGTGGTACGGGTGGGGCAGTGGGCAATCAGCCCCAGCATTTT,CASSGTGGAVGNQPQHF
many,TRBD2,TRBV2,14,TRBJ2-5,TGTGCCAGCAGTTGGACTAGTGGGAAAGAGACCCAGTACTTC,CASSWTSGKETQYF
many,TRBD2,TRBV7-9,15,TRBJ2-7,TGTGCCAGCAGCCCGACTAGCCCCATTACCTACGAGCAGTACTTC,CASSPTSPITYEQYF
few,.,TRBV6-8,14,TRBJ1-2,TGTGCCAGCATGGCGGCCCCGGCGTCCTATGGCTACACCTTC,CASMAAPASYGYTF
few,.,TRBV2,14,TRBJ2-6,TGTGCCAGCAGCGGCTGGGGTGGGGCCAACGTCCTGACTTTC,CASSGWGGANVLTF
few,TRBD2,TRBV7-3,15,TRBJ2-7,TGTGCCAGCAGCATTGGCAGCGGGAGCCCCTACGAGCAGTACTTC,CASSIGSGSPYEQYF
few,.,TRBV20-1,14,TRBJ2-1,TGCAGTGCTAATTCCTATCCAGGTTTGAATGAGCAGTTCTTC,CSANSYPGLNEQFF
.,.,TRBV24-1,17,TRBJ2-4,TGTGCCACCAGTGATCCCTCCGGGGGCCATGCCAAAAACATTCAGTACTTC,CATSDPSGGHAKNIQYF
many,.,TRBV6-1,13,TRBJ1-5,TGTGCCAGCAGTGATTTACCGAATCAGCCCCAGCATTTT,CASSDLPNQPQHF
many,.,TRBV11-1,15,TRBJ2-3,TGTGCCAGCAGCCGATTCCGGGGTAGCACAGATACGCAGTATTTT,CASSRFRGSTDTQYF
many,.,TRBV12-5,15,TRBJ2-7,TGTGCTAGTGGTTTGGAGCCGGGTTCGGCCTACGAGCAGTACTTC,CASGLEPGSAYEQYF
few,TRBD1,TRBV27,18,TRBJ2-5,TGTGCCAGCAAAGGGGAATGGGCCGGACAGGGGTATTTGGAGACCCAGTACTTC,CASKGEWAGQGYLETQYF
few,.,TRBV5-1,13,TRBJ2-7,TGCGCCAGCGCACAGACAGCCACCTACGAGCAGTACTTC,CASAQTATYEQYF
.,TRBD2,TRBV20-1,12,TRBJ2-1,TGCAGTGCAGTACTAGCGGTAGGCGAGCAGTTCTTC,CSAVLAVGEQFF
many,TRBD2,TRBV11-2,13,TRBJ2-7,TGTGCCAGCAGCTTTGGGGGGGCCTACGAGCAGTACTTC,CASSFGGAYEQYF
.,.,TRBV20-1,14,TRBJ2-3,TGCAGTGCTAGGGACTACTCTAGCACAGATACGCAGTATTTT,CSARDYSSTDTQYF
many,.,TRBV30,13,TRBJ1-1,TGTGCCTGGAGTACCGGGGCGAACACTGAAGCTTTCTTT,CAWSTGANTEAFF
few,TRBD2,TRBV9,15,TRBJ2-1,TGTGCCAGCAGCGGTAGCGGGACCGCCTACAATGAGCAGTTCTTC,CASSGSGTAYNEQFF
many,TRBD1,TRBV20-1,14,TRBJ1-4,TGCAGTGCTAGAGCATTGGGACAGGGGAAAAAACTGTTTTTT,CSARALGQGKKLFF
many,TRBD2,TRBV28,14,TRBJ2-3,TGTGCCAGCAGGGAGACTAGCTATACAGATACGCAGTATTTT,CASRETSYTDTQYF
many,.,TRBV27,16,TRBJ2-5,TGTGCCAGCAGTCCGTCAGTATTATTTCATCAAGAGACCCAGTACTTC,CASSPSVLFHQETQYF
many,.,TRBV12-3/TRBV12-4,15,TRBJ2-7,TGTGCCAGCAGTTTTTCTCCCAGCCTCCCCTACGAGCAGTACTTC,CASSFSPSLPYEQYF
many,TRBD1,TRBV28,12,TRBJ2-7,TGTGCCAGCGCCACAGGGGAGTACGAGCAGTACTTC,CASATGEYEQYF
few,.,TRBV4-1,16,TRBJ2-5,TGCGCCAGCAGCCATACGGGCGGGGCGAACCAAGAGACCCAGTACTTC,CASSHTGGANQETQYF
few,TRBD1,TRBV30,13,TRBJ1-1,TGTGCCCTCCAACAGGGGGGAAACACTGAAGCTTTCTTT,CALQQGGNTEAFF
few,TRBD2,TRBV5-1,14,TRBJ2-3,TGCGCCAGCTTCCGGGAGGGCGTCACAGATACGCAGTATTTT,CASFREGVTDTQYF
.,.,TRBV24-1,16,TRBJ2-7,TGTGCCACCCCACTCAGGAGGTGGGGGAGGCGCTACGAGCAGTACTTC,CATPLRRWGRRYEQYF